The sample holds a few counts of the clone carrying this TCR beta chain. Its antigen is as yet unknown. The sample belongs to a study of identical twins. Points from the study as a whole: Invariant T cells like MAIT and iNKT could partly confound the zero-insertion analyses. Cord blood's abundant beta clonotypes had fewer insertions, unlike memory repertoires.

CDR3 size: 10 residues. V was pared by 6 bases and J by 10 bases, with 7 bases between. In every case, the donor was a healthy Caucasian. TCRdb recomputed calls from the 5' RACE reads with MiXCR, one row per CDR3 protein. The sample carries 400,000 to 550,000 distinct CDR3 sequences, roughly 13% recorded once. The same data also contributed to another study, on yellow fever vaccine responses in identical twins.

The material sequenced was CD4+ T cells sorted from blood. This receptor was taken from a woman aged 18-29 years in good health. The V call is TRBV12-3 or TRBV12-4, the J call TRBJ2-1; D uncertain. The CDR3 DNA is TGTGCCAGCAGACAAAAGGAGCAGTTCTTC. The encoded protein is CASRQKEQFF.